Detailed here is one T cell receptor (beta chain). Trimming stripped 5 bases from V and 5 bases from J, with 21 bases between. Looked up from germline, CDR1 is SGHTA and CDR2 is FQGNSA. The CDR3 sequence is 16 residues long. This record belongs to a study of blood T cell repertoires in COVID-19. Authors' methods: Scientists estimated how many nucleated cells there were by amplifying reference gene primers. Generated by immunoSEQ multiplex PCR, the TCRdb table keeps only in-frame clones and is missing some. The V and J calls and clone size come from that table; D and trimming were worked out from the DNA. The sample has 240,000 or so clones, around nine tenths seen once. Allocation to cohorts depended on clinical history reported by the participants. The study counted Cohort 3 donors as recovered given two negative PCRs, clearance, or symptom resolution.

Sequenced sample: PBMCs or T cells enriched from blood (not recorded which). V usage is TRBV7-2 and J usage is TRBJ1-1, with D tentatively TRBD1 (6 bases). This TCR derives from a middle-aged man who had recovered from COVID-19. In DNA, the CDR3 is TGTGCCAGCAGCATGATGCGGGGGGGCGGGTTGACTGAAGCTTTCTTT. It codes for CASSMMRGGGLTEAFF.